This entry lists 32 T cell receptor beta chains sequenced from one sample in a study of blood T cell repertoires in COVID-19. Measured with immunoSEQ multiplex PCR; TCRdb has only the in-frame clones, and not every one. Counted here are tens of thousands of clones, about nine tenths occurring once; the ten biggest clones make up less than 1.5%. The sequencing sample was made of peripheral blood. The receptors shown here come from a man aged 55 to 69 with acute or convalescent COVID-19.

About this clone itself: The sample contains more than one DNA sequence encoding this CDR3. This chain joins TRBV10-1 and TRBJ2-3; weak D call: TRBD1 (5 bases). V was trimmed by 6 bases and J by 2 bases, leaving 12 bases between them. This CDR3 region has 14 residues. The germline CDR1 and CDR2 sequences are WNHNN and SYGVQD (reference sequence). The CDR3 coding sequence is TGCGCCAGCAGCCAAGACAGAGACACAGATACGCAGTATTTT. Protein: CASSQDRDTDTQYF.

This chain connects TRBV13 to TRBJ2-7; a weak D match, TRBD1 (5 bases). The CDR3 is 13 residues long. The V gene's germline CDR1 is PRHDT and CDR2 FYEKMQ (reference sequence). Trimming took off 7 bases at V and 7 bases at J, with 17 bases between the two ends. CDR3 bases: TGTGCCAGCACCACAAGGGGCCTGAGGGAGCAGTACTTC. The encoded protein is CASTTRGLREQYF.

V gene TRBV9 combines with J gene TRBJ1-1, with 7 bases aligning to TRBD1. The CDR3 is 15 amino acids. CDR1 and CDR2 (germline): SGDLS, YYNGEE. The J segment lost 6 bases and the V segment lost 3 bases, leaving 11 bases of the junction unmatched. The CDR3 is CASSGSRGGVSEAFF. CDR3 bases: TGTGCCAGCAGCGGATCCCGAGGGGGCGTATCTGAAGCTTTCTTT.

The CDR3 DNA reads TGTGCCAGCAGTGAGGCAGGGGTTAGCAATCAGCCCCAGCATTTT. Amino acid sequence: CASSEAGVSNQPQHF. The chain is built from TRBV2 and TRBJ1-5; the D gene is possibly TRBD1 (6 bases). Germline CDR1 SNHLY, CDR2 FYNNEI. This CDR3 spans 15 amino acids. V gave up 3 bases and J gave up 0 bases, with 9 bases separating them.

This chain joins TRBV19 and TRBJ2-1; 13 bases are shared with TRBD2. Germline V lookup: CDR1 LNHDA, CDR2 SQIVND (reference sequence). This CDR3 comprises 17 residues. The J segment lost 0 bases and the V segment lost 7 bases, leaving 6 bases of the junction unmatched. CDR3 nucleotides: TGTGCCAGTACCGGGACTAGCGGGGCAAGCTCCTACAATGAGCAGTTCTTC. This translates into CASTGTSGASSYNEQFF.

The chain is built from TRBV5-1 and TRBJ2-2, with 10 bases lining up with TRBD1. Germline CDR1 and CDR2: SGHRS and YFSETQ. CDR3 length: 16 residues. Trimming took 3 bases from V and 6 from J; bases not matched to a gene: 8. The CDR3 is CASSSTPGTGAGELFF. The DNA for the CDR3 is TGCGCCAGCAGCTCGACCCCAGGGACAGGGGCCGGGGAGCTGTTTTTT.

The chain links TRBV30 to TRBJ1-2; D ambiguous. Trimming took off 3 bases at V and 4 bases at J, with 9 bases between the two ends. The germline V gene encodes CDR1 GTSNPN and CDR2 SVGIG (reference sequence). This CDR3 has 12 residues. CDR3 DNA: TGTGCCTGGAGCCAAGAGGGCTATGGCTACACCTTC. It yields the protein CAWSQEGYGYTF.

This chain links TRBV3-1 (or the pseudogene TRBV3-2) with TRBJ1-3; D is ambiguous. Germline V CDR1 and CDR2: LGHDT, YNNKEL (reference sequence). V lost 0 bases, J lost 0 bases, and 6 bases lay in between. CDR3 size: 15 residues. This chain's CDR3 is CASSQDRLSGNTIYF. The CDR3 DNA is TGTGCCAGCAGCCAAGACAGGCTCTCTGGAAACACCATATATTTT.

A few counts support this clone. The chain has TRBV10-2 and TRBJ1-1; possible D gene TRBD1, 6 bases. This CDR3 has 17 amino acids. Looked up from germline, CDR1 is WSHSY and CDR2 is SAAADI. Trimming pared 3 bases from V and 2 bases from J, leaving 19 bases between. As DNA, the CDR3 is TGCGCCAGCAGTGAAGTGCAGGGGATTCTCCTCAACACTGAAGCTTTCTTT. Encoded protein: CASSEVQGILLNTEAFF.

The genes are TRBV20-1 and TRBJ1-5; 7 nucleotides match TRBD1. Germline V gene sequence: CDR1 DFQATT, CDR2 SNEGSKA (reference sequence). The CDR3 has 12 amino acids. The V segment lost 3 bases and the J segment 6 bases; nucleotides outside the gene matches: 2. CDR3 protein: CSASPGGQPQHF. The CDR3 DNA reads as TGCAGTGCTAGTCCAGGGGGTCAGCCCCAGCATTTT.

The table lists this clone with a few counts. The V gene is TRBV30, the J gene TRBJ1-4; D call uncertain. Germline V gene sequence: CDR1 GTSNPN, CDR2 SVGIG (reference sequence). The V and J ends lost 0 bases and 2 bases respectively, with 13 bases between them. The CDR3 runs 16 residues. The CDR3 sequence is CAWSVAGSSTNEKLFF. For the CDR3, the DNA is TGTGCCTGGAGTGTGGCAGGTTCCTCGACTAATGAAAAACTGTTTTTT.

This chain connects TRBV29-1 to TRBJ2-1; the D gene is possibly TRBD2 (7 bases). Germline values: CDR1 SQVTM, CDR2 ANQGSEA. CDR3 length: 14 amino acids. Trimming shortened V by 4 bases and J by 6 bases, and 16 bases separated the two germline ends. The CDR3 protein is CSVGPGGGGNEQFF. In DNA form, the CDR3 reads TGCAGCGTTGGCCCCGGAGGGGGGGGCAATGAGCAGTTCTTC.

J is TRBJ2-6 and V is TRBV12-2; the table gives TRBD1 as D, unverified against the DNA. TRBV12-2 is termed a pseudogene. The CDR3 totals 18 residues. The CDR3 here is CASRLSCQGNSGANVLTF. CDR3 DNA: TGTGCAAGTCGCTTAAGTTGTCAGGGGAACTCTGGGGCCAACGTCCTGACTTTC.

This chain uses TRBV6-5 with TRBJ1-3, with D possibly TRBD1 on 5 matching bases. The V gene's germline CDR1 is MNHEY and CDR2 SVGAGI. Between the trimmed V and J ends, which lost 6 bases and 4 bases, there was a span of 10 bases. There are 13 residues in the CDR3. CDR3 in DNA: TGTGCCAGCAGCGAGACAGTCGGAAACACCATATATTTT. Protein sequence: CASSETVGNTIYF.

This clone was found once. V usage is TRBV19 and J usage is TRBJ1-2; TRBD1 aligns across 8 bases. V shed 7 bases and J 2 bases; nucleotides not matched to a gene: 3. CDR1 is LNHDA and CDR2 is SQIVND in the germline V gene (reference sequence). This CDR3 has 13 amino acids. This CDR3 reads CASTRDRNYGYTF. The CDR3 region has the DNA TGTGCCAGTACCAGGGACAGGAACTATGGCTACACCTTC.

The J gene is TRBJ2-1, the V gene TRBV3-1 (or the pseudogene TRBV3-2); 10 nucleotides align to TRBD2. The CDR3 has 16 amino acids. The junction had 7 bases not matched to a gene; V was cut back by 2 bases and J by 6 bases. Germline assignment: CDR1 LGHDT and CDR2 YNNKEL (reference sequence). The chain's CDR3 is CASSQRYSGGSNEQFF. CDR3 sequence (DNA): TGTGCCAGCAGCCAACGCTATAGCGGGGGGAGCAATGAGCAGTTCTTC.

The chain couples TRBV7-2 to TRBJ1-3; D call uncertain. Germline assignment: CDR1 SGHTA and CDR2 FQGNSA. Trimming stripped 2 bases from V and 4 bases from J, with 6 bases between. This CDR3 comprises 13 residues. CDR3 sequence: CASSLNGGNTIYF. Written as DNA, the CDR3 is TGTGCCAGCAGCTTAAACGGGGGAAACACCATATATTTT. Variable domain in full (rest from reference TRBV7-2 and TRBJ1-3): GAGVSQSPSNKVTEKGKDVELRCDPISGHTALYWYRQSLGQGLEFLIYFQGNSAPDKSGLPSDRFSAERTGGSVSTLTIQRTQQEDSAVYLCASSLNGGNTIYFGEGSWLTVV.

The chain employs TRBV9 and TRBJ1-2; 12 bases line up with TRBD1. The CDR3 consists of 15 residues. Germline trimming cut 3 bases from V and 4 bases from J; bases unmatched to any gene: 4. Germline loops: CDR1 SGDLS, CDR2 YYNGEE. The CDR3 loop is CASSAGTGGFYGYTF. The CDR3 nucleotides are TGTGCCAGCAGCGCCGGGACAGGGGGCTTCTATGGCTACACCTTC.

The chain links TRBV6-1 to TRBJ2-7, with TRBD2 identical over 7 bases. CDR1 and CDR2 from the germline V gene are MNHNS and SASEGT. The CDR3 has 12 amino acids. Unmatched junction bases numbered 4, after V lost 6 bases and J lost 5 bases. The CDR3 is CASRAGENEQYF. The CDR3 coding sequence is TGTGCCAGCAGGGCGGGGGAGAACGAGCAGTACTTC.

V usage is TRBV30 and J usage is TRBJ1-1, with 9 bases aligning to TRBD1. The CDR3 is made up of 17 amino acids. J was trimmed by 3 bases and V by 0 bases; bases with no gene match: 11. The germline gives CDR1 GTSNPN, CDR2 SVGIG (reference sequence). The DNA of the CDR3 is TGTGCCTGGAGTGTAGGACGGACAGGGGTGGGGTACACTGAAGCTTTCTTT. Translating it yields CAWSVGRTGVGYTEAFF.

Here the CDR3 reads CASSPMNQGEQFF. Here the CDR3 DNA reads TGTGCCAGCAGCCCGATGAATCAGGGCGAGCAGTTCTTC. The chain combines TRBV7-6 with TRBJ2-1; a possible D gene is TRBD1 (5 bases). With 5 bases removed from V and 10 bases from J, the gap between germline ends came to 15 bases. The CDR3 has 13 residues. CDR1 and CDR2 (germline): SGHVS, FNYEAQ. The full variable domain, with the rest looked up from reference TRBV7-6 and TRBJ2-1, is GAGVSQSPRYKVTKRGQDVALRCDPISGHVSLYWYRQALGQGPEFLTYFNYEAQQDKSGLPNDRFSAERPEGSISTLTIQRTEQRDSAMYRCASSPMNQGEQFFGPGTRLTVL.

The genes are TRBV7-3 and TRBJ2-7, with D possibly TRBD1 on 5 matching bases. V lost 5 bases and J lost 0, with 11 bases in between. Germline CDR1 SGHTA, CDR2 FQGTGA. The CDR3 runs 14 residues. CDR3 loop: CASSLTANSYEQYF. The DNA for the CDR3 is TGTGCCAGCAGCCTGACAGCCAACTCCTACGAGCAGTACTTC.

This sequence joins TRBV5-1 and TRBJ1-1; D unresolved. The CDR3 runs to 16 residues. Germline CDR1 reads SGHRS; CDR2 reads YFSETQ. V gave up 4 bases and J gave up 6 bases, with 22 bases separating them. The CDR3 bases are TGCGCCAGCAGCGGAAACGACAATCAGGTTGGCGCTGAAGCTTTCTTT. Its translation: CASSGNDNQVGAEAFF.

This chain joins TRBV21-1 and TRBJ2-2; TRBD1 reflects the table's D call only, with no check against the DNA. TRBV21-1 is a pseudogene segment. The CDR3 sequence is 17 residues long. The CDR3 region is CASSKSGQGRYTGELFF. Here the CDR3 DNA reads TGTGCCAGCAGCAAGTCGGGACAGGGGAGGTACACCGGGGAGCTGTTTTTT.

The CDR3 bases are TGTGCCAGCAGTCCCAGGAGGGGGCGGAATCAGCCCCAGCATTTT. Translated, it gives CASSPRRGRNQPQHF. This chain joins TRBV28 and TRBJ1-5; 7 bases fit TRBD1. This CDR3 contains 15 residues. Germline assignment: CDR1 MDHEN and CDR2 SYDVKM. The J segment lost 4 bases and the V segment lost 5 bases, leaving 8 bases of the junction unmatched.

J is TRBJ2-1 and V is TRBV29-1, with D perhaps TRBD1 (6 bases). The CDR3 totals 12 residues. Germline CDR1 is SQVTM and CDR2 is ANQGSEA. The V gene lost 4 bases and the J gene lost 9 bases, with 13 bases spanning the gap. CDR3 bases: TGCAGCGTTGGACAGGTTGGAGGTGAGCAGTTCTTC. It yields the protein CSVGQVGGEQFF.

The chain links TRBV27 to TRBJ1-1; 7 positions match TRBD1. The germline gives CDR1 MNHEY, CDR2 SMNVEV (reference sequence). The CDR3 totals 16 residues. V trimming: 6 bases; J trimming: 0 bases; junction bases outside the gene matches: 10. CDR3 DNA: TGTGCCAGCAGCCCCCATACAGGGGCAATGAACACTGAAGCTTTCTTT. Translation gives CASSPHTGAMNTEAFF.

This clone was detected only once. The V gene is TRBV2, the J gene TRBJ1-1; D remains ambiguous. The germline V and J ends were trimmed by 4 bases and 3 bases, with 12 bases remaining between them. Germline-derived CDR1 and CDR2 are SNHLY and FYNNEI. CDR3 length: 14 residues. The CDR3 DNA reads TGTGCCAGCAGTGCCCCACGGAGGGACACTGAAGCTTTCTTT. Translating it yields CASSAPRRDTEAFF.

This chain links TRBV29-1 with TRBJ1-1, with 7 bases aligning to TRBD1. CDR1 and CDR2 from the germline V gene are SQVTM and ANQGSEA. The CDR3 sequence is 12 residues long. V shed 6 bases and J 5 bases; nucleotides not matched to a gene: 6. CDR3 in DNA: TGCAGCGTGACAGGGCCGGTAACTGAAGCTTTCTTT. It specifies CSVTGPVTEAFF.

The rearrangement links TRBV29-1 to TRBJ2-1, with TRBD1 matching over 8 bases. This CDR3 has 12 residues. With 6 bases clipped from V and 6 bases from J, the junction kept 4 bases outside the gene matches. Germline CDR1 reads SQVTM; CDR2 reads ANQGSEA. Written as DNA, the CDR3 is TGCAGCGTCTCTACAGGGGGCAATGAGCAGTTCTTC. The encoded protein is CSVSTGGNEQFF.

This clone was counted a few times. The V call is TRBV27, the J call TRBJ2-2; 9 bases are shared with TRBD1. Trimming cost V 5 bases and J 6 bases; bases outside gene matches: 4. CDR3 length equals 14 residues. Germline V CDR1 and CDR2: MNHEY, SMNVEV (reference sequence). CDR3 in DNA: TGTGCCAGCAGTAGACAGGGGGGGTCCGGGGAGCTGTTTTTT. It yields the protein CASSRQGGSGELFF.

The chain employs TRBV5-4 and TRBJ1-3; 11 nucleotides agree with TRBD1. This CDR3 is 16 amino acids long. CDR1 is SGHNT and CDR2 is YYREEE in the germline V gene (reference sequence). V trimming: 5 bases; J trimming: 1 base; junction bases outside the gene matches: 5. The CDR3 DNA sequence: TGTGCCAGCAGTAGCGGACAGGGGGCTTCTGGAAACACCATATATTTT. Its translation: CASSSGQGASGNTIYF. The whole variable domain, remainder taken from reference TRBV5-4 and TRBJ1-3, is ETGVTQSPTHLIKTRGQQVTLRCSSQSGHNTVSWYQQALGQGPQFIFQYYREEENGRGNFPPRFSGLQFPNYSSELNVNALELDDSALYLCASSSGQGASGNTIYFGEGSWLTVV.